This TCR beta chain came from a study of blood T cell repertoires in COVID-19. Across the whole study: Researchers got acute and convalescent COVID-19 samples from the United States, Italy and Spain. Sources were T cells, B-cell-depleted T cells, or PBMCs; the material itself was cDNA or gDNA.

In the authors' methods: Quantification of nucleated cells was approximated via reference gene primer amplification. Data came from immunoSEQ multiplex PCR; TCRdb stores just in-frame clones and leaves some out. That table is the source of V, J and clone size, and D and trimming were worked out from the DNA. The sample shows about 240,000 clones, roughly 80% of them seen only once. The junction had 10 bases not matched to a gene; V was cut back by 5 bases and J by 5 bases. The germline CDR1 and CDR2 sequences are LNHDA and SQIVND (reference sequence). The CDR3 extends over 15 amino acids. The TCR sequence derives from a woman in her 70s with acute or convalescent COVID-19. Sequenced sample: peripheral blood. This chain connects TRBV19 to TRBJ2-5, with 8 nucleotides matching TRBD1. The DNA for the CDR3 is TGTGCCAGTAGTTCACCAGGGGGCGGAAGGGAGACCCAGTACTTC. Protein sequence: CASSSPGGGRETQYF. The complete variable domain, with remaining parts taken from reference TRBV19 and TRBJ2-5, reads DGGITQSPKYLFRKEGQNVTLSCEQNLNHDAMYWYRQDPGQGLRLIYYSQIVNDFQKGDIAEGYSVSREKKESFPLTVTSAQKNPTAFYLCASSSPGGGRETQYFGPGTRLLVL.